Below are 13 T cell receptor beta chains sequenced from a single sample in a study of memory CD4+ T cells and cytomegalovirus serostatus. Single viable CD3+CD4+CD8-CD45RO+ cells were sorted as the memory CD4+ T cells. The table came from immunoSEQ multiplex PCR; TCRdb's copy has only in-frame clones and leaves some out. There are about 39,000 clones in the sample; roughly 80% occur only once, and approximately 0.78% lies in the top ten. Sequenced material: memory CD4+ T cells from blood. The source of these receptors is an adult in good health and CMV-seronegative.

The V call is TRBV19, the J call TRBJ1-2; the D is unclear. Trimming removed 7 bases from V and 0 bases from J, with 12 bases in between. In germline, CDR1 is LNHDA, CDR2 SQIVND (reference sequence). The CDR3 covers 14 residues. CDR3 nucleotide sequence: TGTGCCAGTACCATGACCGCGACTAACTATGGCTACACCTTC. Amino acid sequence: CASTMTATNYGYTF.

The genes are TRBV2 and TRBJ1-2, with TRBD1 identical over 10 bases. This CDR3 contains 14 residues. With 7 bases clipped from V and 1 base from J, the junction kept 3 bases outside the gene matches. Germline V gene sequence: CDR1 SNHLY, CDR2 FYNNEI. The CDR3 nucleotides read TGTGCCAGCAAGAGGGACAGGGGTAACTATGGCTACACCTTC. This codes for CASKRDRGNYGYTF.

CDR3 nucleotides: TGCGCCAGCAGCGCCCCCACAGGGATGGCCACAGATACGCAGTATTTT. Amino acid sequence: CASSAPTGMATDTQYF. The chain is built from TRBV5-1 and TRBJ2-3; perhaps TRBD1 as D (6 bases). The CDR3 length is 16 residues. CDR1 SGHRS and CDR2 YFSETQ come from the germline V gene. Deletions cut 4 bases from V and 2 bases from J, with 17 bases between.

This chain connects TRBV2 to TRBJ1-5; 11 bases are a match to TRBD1. Trimming removed 5 bases from V and 2 bases from J; junction bases left unmatched: 5. Germline V CDR1 and CDR2: SNHLY, FYNNEI. The CDR3 is 16 residues long. DNA of the CDR3: TGTGCCAGCAGTTGGACAGGGGGCATGGGCAATCAGCCCCAGCATTTT. This codes for CASSWTGGMGNQPQHF.

The chain has TRBV4-2 and TRBJ1-2; D not certain. V gave up 8 bases and J gave up 8 bases, with 15 bases separating them. CDR1 is LGHNA, CDR2 YNFKEQ, per germline. The CDR3 length is 12 residues. CDR3 DNA: TGTGCCAGCTGTACTGTCGGGGAGGGCTACACCTTC. Encoded protein: CASCTVGEGYTF.

V gene TRBV5-8 combines with J gene TRBJ1-3; D is uncertain. Trimming took 0 bases from V and 0 from J, leaving 7 bases between them. Per the germline V gene, CDR1 is SGHTS and CDR2 is YDEGEE. This CDR3 has 15 amino acids. This CDR3 is CASSLEGSSGNTIYF. The CDR3 DNA reads as TGTGCCAGCAGCTTGGAGGGCAGCTCTGGAAACACCATATATTTT.

V gene TRBV9 combines with J gene TRBJ1-5, with TRBD1 identical over 9 bases. The CDR3 runs to 15 residues. J lost 3 bases, V lost 2 bases, and 3 bases had no gene match. The V gene's germline CDR1 is SGDLS and CDR2 YYNGEE. For the CDR3, the DNA is TGTGCCAGCAGCGTCGGACAGGGGTACAATCAGCCCCAGCATTTT. This codes for CASSVGQGYNQPQHF.

The chain combines TRBV5-6 with TRBJ1-2, with D perhaps TRBD1 (5 bases). Trimming removed 0 bases at V and 7 bases at J, with 7 bases between. Germline loops: CDR1 SGHDT, CDR2 YYEEEE. The CDR3 is made up of 12 amino acids. The CDR3 is CASSLAGGGYTF. The CDR3 nucleotides read TGTGCCAGCAGCTTGGCGGGGGGTGGCTACACCTTC.

The V gene is TRBV6-1, the J gene TRBJ2-7, with TRBD1 as a possible D gene (6 bases). V shed 4 bases and J shed 2 bases, with 15 bases lying between them. Germline lookup yields CDR1 MNHNS and CDR2 SASEGT. The CDR3 totals 15 residues. For the CDR3, the DNA is TGTGCCAGCAGTGCTGCCGGGACACATCCCTACGAGCAGTACTTC. Protein sequence: CASSAAGTHPYEQYF.

The chain recombines TRBV9 with TRBJ1-2, with D tentatively TRBD1 (6 bases). This CDR3 has 13 amino acids. Germline loops: CDR1 SGDLS, CDR2 YYNGEE. V was trimmed by 6 bases and J by 3 bases, leaving 12 bases between them. CDR3 amino acids: CASTRDTDYGYTF. The CDR3 DNA sequence: TGTGCCAGCACCCGGGACACAGACTATGGCTACACCTTC. Combining the CDR3 with reference TRBV9 and TRBJ1-2 gives the whole variable domain DSGVTQTPKHLITATGQRVTLRCSPRSGDLSVYWYQQSLDQGLQFLIQYYNGEERAKGNILERFSAQQFPDLHSELNLSSLELGDSALYFCASTRDTDYGYTFGSGTRLTVV.

The V call is TRBV12-5, the J call TRBJ1-4, with D possibly TRBD1 on 6 matching bases. Trimming cost V 2 bases and J 8 bases, with 12 bases left between them. Per the germline V gene, CDR1 is LGHNT and CDR2 is FRNRAP. The CDR3 covers 14 residues. The CDR3 here is CASGLTQGNEKLFF. The CDR3 DNA reads as TGTGCTAGTGGTTTGACCCAGGGGAACGAAAAACTGTTTTTT.

The gene calls are TRBV7-2 and TRBJ2-3, with D tentatively TRBD1 (6 bases). The length of the CDR3 is 16 residues. Germline CDR1 is SGHTA and CDR2 is FQGNSA. Trimming took off 4 bases at V and 0 bases at J, with 14 bases between the two ends. CDR3 in DNA: TGTGCCAGCAGCTGGGGGACATCTACTAGCACAGATACGCAGTATTTT. The encoded protein is CASSWGTSTSTDTQYF.

The chain combines TRBV6-1 with TRBJ2-7, with D uncertain. The CDR3 totals 16 residues. Germline CDR1 MNHNS, CDR2 SASEGT. V lost 1 base and J lost 1, with 14 bases in between. CDR3 in DNA: TGTGCCAGCAGTGAAGTCAGAGGCACCCGGTCCTACGAGCAGTACTTC. It codes for CASSEVRGTRSYEQYF.